The T cell receptor (beta chain) described here comes from a study of Ad26.COV2.S vaccination and SARS-CoV-2 variants. Study-level information: Donor was in the COV1001 Ad26.COV2.S trial arm.

The germline gives CDR1 GTSNPN, CDR2 SVGIG (reference sequence). The CDR3 loop spans 14 amino acids. Trimming cost V 0 bases and J 8 bases, with 14 bases left between them. Treatment denoted: roughly 20 received Ad26.COV2.S at low or high dose, single or two shots; about 5 received placebo; per-sample allocation not given. The investigators took samples on day 63 after the first vaccine or placebo injection. Profiling relied on immunoSEQ multiplex PCR, and the TCRdb table lists in-frame clones only, not all of them. The profile covers a few hundred thousand clones, with around 86% appearing a single time and roughly 3.1% taken by the ten largest.

This chain uses TRBV30 with TRBJ2-1; D may be TRBD2 (5 bases). The TCR was taken from a person aged 18-65 years who received the Ad26.COV2.S COVID-19 vaccine or a placebo. The material was peripheral blood, obtained in a trial of Ad26.COV2.S vaccine versus placebo. The CDR3 DNA follows: TGTGCCTGGAGTGTACTGGAACTAGGTGATGAGCAGTTCTTC. The encoded protein is CAWSVLELGDEQFF.